The source of this T cell receptor beta chain is a study of OX40 agonist ivuxolimab in advanced cancers. Findings and limits, study-wide: The specificity for antigen of the expanded peripheral T cells was not determined.

This CDR3 spans 17 amino acids. Germline-derived CDR1 and CDR2 are MNHEY and SMNVEV (reference sequence). With 2 bases clipped from V and 7 bases from J, the junction kept 10 bases outside the gene matches. Comments on this clone: Its antigen remains unknown.

TCRdb's table, derived via immunoSEQ multiplex PCR, lists solely in-frame clones and lacks some. The sample consists of about 86,000 clones, roughly 87% of them appearing once. The sequence was obtained from an adult with an advanced solid tumor such as melanoma, head and neck, liver or kidney cancer. The genes are TRBV27 and TRBJ2-2; 10 bases are a match to TRBD2. This material consisted of CD4+ or CD8+ T cells sorted from blood, taken in a trial of the OX40 agonist ivuxolimab. The CDR3 coding sequence is TGTGCCAGCAGTTTAAGGTCCAGCGGGGGGGCAGGCGGGGAGCTGTTTTTT. As protein: CASSLRSSGGAGGELFF.